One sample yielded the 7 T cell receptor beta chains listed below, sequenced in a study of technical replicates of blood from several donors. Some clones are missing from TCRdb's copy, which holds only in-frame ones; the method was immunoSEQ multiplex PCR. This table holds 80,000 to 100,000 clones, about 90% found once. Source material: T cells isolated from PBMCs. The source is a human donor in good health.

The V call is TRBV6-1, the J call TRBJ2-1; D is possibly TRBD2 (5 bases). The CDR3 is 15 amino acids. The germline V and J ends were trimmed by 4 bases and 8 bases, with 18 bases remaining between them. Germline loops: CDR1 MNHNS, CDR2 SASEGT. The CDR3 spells CASSGPRRAADEQFF. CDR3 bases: TGTGCCAGCAGTGGACCCCGGCGGGCCGCCGATGAGCAGTTCTTC.

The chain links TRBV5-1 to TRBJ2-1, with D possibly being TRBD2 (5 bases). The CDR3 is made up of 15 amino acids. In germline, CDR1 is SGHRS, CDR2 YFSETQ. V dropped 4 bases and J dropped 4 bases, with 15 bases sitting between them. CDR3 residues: CASSGVGGLYNEQFF. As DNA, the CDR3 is TGCGCCAGCAGCGGGGTAGGAGGCCTTTACAATGAGCAGTTCTTC.

The DNA for the CDR3 is TGTGCCAGCAGCTTAGAAGCCTCTGACTATGGCTACACCTTC. Translated, it gives CASSLEASDYGYTF. J is TRBJ1-2 and V is TRBV7-6, with D uncertain. This CDR3 contains 14 residues. Trimming shortened V by 1 base and J by 3 bases, and 9 bases separated the two germline ends. CDR1 SGHVS and CDR2 FNYEAQ come from the germline V gene.

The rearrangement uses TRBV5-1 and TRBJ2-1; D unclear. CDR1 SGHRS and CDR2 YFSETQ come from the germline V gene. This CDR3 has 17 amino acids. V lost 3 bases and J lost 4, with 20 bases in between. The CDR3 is CASSSPTFQVFYNEQFF. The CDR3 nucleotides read TGCGCCAGCAGCTCCCCCACTTTTCAGGTGTTTTACAATGAGCAGTTCTTC.

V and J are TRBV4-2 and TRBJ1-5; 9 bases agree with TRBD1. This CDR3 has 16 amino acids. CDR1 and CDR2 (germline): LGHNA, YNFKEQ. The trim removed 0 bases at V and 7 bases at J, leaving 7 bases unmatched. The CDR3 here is CASSQEVGQGYQPQHF. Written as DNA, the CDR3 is TGTGCCAGCAGCCAAGAGGTGGGACAGGGTTACCAGCCCCAGCATTTT.

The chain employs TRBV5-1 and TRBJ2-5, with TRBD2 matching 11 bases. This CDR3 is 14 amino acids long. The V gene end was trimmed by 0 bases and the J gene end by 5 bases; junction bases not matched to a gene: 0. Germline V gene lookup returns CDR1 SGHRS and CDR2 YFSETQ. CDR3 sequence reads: CASSLGLAGETQYF. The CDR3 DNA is TGCGCCAGCAGCTTGGGACTAGCGGGGGAGACCCAGTACTTC.

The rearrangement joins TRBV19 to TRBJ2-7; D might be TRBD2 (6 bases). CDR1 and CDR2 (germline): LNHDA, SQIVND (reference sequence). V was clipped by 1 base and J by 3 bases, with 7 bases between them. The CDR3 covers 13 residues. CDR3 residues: CASSIAGVYEQYF. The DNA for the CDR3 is TGTGCCAGTAGTATAGCGGGGGTCTACGAGCAGTACTTC.